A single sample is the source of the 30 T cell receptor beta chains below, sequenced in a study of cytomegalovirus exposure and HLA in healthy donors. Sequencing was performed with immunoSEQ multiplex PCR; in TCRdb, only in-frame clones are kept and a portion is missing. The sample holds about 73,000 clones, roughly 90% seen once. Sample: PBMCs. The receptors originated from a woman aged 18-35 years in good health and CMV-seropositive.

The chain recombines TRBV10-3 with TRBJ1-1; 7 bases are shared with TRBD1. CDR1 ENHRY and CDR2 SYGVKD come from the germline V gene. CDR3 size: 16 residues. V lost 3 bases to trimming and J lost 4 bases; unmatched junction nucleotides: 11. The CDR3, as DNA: TGTGCCATCAGTGATCCCCGAGGACAGGCGATCACTGAAGCTTTCTTT. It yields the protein CAISDPRGQAITEAFF.

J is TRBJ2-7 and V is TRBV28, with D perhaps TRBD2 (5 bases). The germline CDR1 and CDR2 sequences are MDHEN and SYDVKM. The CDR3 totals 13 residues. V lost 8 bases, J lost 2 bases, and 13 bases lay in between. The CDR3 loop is CASGSAPPYEQYF. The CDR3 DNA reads TGTGCCAGCGGGAGCGCACCCCCCTACGAGCAGTACTTC. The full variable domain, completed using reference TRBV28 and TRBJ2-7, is DVKVTQSSRYLVKRTGEKVFLECVQDMDHENMFWYRQDPGLGLRLIYFSYDVKMKEKGDIPEGYSVSREKKERFSLILESASTNQTSMYLCASGSAPPYEQYFGPGTRLTVT.

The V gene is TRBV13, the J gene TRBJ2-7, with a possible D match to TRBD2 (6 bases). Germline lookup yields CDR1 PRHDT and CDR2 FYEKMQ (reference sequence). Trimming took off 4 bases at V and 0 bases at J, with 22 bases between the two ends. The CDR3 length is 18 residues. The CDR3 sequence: CASSSSVSLAPSSYEQYF. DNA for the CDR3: TGTGCCAGCAGCTCCTCCGTTTCTCTAGCGCCGAGCTCCTACGAGCAGTACTTC. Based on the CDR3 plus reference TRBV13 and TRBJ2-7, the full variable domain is AAGVIQSPRHLIKEKRETATLKCYPIPRHDTVYWYQQGPGQDPQFLISFYEKMQSDKGSIPDRFSAQQFSDYHSELNMSSLELGDSALYFCASSSSVSLAPSSYEQYFGPGTRLTVT.

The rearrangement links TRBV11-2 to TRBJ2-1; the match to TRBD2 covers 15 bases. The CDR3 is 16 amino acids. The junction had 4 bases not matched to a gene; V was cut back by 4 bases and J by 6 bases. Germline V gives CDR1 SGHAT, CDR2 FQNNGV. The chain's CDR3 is CASSSRTSGGVNEQFF. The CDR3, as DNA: TGTGCCAGCAGCTCTCGGACTAGCGGGGGGGTCAATGAGCAGTTCTTC.

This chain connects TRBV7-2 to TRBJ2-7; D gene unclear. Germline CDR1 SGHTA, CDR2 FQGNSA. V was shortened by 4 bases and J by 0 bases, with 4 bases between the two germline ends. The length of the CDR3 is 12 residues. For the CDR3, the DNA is TGTGCCAGCAGCTCGAGCTCCTACGAGCAGTACTTC. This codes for CASSSSSYEQYF.

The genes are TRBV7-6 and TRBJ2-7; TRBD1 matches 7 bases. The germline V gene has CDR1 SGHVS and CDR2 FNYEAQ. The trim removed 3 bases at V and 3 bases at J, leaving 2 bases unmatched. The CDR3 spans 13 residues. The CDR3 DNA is TGTGCCAGCAGCTTCGGGACAGACTACGAGCAGTACTTC. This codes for CASSFGTDYEQYF.

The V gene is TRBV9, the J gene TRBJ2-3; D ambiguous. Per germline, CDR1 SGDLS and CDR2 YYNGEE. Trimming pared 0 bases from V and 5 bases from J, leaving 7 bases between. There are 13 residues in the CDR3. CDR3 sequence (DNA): TGTGCCAGCAGCGTAGTTTCGGGAGATACGCAGTATTTT. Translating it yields CASSVVSGDTQYF. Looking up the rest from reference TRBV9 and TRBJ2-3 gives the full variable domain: DSGVTQTPKHLITATGQRVTLRCSPRSGDLSVYWYQQSLDQGLQFLIQYYNGEERAKGNILERFSAQQFPDLHSELNLSSLELGDSALYFCASSVVSGDTQYFGPGTRLTVL.

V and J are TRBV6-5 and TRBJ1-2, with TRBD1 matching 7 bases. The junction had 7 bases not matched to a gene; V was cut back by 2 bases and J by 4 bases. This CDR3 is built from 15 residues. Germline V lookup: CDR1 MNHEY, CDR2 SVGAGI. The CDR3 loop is CASSYGGTEGYGYTF. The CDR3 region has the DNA TGTGCCAGCAGTTACGGGGGGACAGAGGGCTATGGCTACACCTTC.

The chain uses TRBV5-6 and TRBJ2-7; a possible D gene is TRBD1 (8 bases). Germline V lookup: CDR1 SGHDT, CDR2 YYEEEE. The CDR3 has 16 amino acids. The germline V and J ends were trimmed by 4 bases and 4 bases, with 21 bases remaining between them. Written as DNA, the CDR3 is TGTGCCAGCAGCCCGGGACTAAACAGGGGGGGTTACGAGCAGTACTTC. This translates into CASSPGLNRGGYEQYF.

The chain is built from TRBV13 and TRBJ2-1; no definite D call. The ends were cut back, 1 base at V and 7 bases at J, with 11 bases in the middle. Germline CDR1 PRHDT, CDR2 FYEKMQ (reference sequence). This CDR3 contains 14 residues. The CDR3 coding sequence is TGTGCCAGCAGCTTAGCAGGCCCCGGTAATGAGCAGTTCTTC. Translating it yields CASSLAGPGNEQFF.

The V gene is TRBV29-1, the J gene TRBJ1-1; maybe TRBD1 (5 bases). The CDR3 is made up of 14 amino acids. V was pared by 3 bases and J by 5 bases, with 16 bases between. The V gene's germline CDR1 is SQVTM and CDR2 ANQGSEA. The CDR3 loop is CSVDGQGGGTEAFF. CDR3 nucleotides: TGCAGCGTTGACGGGCAGGGAGGTGGTACTGAAGCTTTCTTT.

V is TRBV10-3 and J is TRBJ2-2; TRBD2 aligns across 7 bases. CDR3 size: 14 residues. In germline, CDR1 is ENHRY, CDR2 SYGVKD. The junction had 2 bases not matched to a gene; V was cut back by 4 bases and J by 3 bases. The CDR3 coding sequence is TGTGCCATCAGTGTAGCGGGTGACACCGGGGAGCTGTTTTTT. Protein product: CAISVAGDTGELFF.

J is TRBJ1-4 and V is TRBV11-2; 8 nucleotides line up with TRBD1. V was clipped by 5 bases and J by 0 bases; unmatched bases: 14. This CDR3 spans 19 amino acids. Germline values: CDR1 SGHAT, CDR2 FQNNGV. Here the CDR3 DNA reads TGTGCCAGCAGCCCACGACAGGGGAGTCGGATTGCAACTAATGAAAAACTGTTTTTT. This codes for CASSPRQGSRIATNEKLFF.

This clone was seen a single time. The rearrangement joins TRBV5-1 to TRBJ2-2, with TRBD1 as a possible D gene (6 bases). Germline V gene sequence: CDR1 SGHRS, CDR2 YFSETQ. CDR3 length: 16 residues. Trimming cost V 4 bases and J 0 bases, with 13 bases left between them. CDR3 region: CASSRDGTTNTGELFF. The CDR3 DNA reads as TGCGCCAGCAGCCGAGATGGGACAACGAACACCGGGGAGCTGTTTTTT.

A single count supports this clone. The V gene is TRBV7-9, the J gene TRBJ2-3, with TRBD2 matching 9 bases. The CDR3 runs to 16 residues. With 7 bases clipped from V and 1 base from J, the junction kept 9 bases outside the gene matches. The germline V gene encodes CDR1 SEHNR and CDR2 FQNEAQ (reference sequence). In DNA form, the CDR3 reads TGTGCCAGCACCTCGAGTGCGGGGGGGGGCACAGATACGCAGTATTTT. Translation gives CASTSSAGGGTDTQYF.

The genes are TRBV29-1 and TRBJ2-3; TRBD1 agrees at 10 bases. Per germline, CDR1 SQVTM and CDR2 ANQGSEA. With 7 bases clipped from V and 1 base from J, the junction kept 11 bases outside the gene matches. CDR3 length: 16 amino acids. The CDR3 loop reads CSARPGTGAGTDTQYF. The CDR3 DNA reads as TGCAGCGCCCGACCCGGGACAGGGGCTGGCACAGATACGCAGTATTTT.

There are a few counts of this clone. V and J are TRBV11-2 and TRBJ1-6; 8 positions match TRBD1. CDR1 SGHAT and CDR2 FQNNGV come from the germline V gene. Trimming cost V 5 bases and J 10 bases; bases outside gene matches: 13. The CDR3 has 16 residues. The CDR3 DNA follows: TGTGCCAGCAGCCCGCCCGGGACAGGCTGGAACTCACCCCTCCACTTT. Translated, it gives CASSPPGTGWNSPLHF.

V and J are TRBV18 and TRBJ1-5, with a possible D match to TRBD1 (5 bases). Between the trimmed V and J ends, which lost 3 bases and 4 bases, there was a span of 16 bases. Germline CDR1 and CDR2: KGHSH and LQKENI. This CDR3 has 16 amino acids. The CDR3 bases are TGTGCCAGCTCACCTTCAGAACAGGTTAAGAATCAGCCCCAGCATTTT. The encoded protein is CASSPSEQVKNQPQHF.

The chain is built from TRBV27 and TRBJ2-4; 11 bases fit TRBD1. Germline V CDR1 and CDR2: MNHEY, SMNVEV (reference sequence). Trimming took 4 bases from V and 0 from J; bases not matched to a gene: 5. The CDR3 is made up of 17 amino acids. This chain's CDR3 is CASSSPGQGVAKNIQYF. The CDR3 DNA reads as TGTGCCAGCAGTTCCCCGGGACAGGGGGTAGCCAAAAACATTCAGTACTTC.

The CDR3 nucleotides read TGTGCCAGTAGTAGGGGGACAAGCAATCAGCCCCAGCATTTT. It translates to CASSRGTSNQPQHF. The gene calls are TRBV19 and TRBJ1-5, with D tentatively TRBD1 (6 bases). Germline V CDR1 and CDR2: LNHDA, SQIVND (reference sequence). The CDR3 spans 14 residues. V shed 4 bases and J shed 1 base, with 8 bases lying between them.

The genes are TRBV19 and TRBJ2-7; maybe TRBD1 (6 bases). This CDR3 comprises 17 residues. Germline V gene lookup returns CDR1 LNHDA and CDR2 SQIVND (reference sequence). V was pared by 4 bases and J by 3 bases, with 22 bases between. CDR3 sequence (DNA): TGTGCCAGTAGTACCGGGGTCCGTCAGGGGAGCTTCTACGAGCAGTACTTC. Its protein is CASSTGVRQGSFYEQYF.

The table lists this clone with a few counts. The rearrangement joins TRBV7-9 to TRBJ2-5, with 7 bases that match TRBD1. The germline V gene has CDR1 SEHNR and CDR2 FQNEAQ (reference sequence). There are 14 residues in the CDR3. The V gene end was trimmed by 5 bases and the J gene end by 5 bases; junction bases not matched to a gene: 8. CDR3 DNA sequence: TGTGCCAGCAGCGAAGACAGGGTGAGGGAGACCCAGTACTTC. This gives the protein CASSEDRVRETQYF. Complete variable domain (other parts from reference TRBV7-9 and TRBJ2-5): DTGVSQNPRHKITKRGQNVTFRCDPISEHNRLYWYRQTLGQGPEFLTYFQNEAQLEKSRLLSDRFSAERPKGSFSTLEIQRTEQGDSAMYLCASSEDRVRETQYFGPGTRLLVL.

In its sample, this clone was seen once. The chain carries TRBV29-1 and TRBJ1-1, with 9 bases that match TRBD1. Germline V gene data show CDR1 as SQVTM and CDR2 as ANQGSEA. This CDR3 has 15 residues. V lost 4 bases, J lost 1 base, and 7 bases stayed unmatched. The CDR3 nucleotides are TGCAGCGTTGCCGTAAGGGACAGGGAGAACACTGAAGCTTTCTTT. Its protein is CSVAVRDRENTEAFF.

Here the CDR3 reads CASSFTGSSYNEQFF. For the CDR3, the DNA is TGTGCCAGCAGCTTTACTGGTAGCTCCTACAATGAGCAGTTCTTC. The gene calls are TRBV7-9 and TRBJ2-1; D is unclear. The V gene lost 3 bases and the J gene lost 0 bases, with 9 bases spanning the gap. CDR1 is SEHNR, CDR2 FQNEAQ, per germline (reference sequence). The CDR3 loop spans 15 amino acids.

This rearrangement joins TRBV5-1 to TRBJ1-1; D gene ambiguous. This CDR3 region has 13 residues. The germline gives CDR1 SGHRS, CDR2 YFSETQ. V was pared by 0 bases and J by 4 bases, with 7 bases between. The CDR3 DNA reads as TGCGCCAGCAGCTTGGTGAGCGGCACTGAAGCTTTCTTT. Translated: CASSLVSGTEAFF. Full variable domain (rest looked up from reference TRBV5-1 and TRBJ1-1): KAGVTQTPRYLIKTRGQQVTLSCSPISGHRSVSWYQQTPGQGLQFLFEYFSETQRNKGNFPGRFSGRQFSNSRSEMNVSTLELGDSALYLCASSLVSGTEAFFGQGTRLTVV.

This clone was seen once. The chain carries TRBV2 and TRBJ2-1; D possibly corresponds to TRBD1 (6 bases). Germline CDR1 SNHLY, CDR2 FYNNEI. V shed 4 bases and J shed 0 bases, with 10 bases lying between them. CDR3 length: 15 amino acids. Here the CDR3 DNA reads TGTGCCAGCAGTGTACGGGACAACTCCTACAATGAGCAGTTCTTC. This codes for CASSVRDNSYNEQFF.

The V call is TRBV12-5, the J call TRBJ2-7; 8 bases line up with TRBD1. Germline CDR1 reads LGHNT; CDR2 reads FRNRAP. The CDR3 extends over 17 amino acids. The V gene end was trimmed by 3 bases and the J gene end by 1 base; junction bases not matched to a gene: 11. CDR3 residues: CASGLGTLQGVSYEQYF. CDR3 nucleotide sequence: TGTGCTAGTGGTTTAGGTACGTTACAGGGGGTTTCCTACGAGCAGTACTTC.

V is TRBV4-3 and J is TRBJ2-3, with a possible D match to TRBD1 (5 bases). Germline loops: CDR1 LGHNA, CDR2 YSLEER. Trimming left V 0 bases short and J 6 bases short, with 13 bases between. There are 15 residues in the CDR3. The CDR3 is CASSQDQGFLDTQYF. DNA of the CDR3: TGCGCCAGCAGCCAAGATCAGGGTTTCTTGGATACGCAGTATTTT.

The CDR3 region is CASSLVSTQGVGYTF. The CDR3 region has the DNA TGTGCCAGCAGCTTGGTATCGACCCAGGGGGTTGGCTACACCTTC. The J gene is TRBJ1-2, the V gene TRBV5-6; TRBD1 aligns across 7 bases. The J segment lost 7 bases and the V segment lost 0 bases, leaving 9 bases of the junction unmatched. CDR3 size: 15 residues. From germline, CDR1 is SGHDT and CDR2 YYEEEE. The full variable domain, completed using reference TRBV5-6 and TRBJ1-2, is DAGVTQSPTHLIKTRGQQVTLRCSPKSGHDTVSWYQQALGQGPQFIFQYYEEEERQRGNFPDRFSGHQFPNYSSELNVNALLLGDSALYLCASSLVSTQGVGYTFGSGTRLTVV.

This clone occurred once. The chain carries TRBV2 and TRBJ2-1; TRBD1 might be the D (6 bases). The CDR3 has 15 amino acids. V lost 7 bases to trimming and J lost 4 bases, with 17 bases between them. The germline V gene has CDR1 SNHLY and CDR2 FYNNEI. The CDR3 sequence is CASTEQGAAYNEQFF. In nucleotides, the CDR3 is TGTGCCAGCACCGAACAGGGTGCAGCATACAATGAGCAGTTCTTC.